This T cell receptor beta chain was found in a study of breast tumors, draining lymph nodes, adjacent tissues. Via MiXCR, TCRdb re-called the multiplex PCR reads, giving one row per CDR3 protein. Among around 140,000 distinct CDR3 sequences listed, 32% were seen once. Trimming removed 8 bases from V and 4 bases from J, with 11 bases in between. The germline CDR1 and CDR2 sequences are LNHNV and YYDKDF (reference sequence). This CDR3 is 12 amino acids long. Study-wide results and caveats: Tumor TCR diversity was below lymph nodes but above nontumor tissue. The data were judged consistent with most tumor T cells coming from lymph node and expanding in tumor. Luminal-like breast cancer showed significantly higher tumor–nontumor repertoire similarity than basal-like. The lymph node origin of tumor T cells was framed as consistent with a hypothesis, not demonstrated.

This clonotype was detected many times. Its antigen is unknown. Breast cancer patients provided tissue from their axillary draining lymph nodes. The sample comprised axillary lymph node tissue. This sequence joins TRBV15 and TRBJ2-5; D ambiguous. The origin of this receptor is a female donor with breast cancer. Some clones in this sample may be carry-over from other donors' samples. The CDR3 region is CATQSVGETQYF. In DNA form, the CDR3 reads TGTGCCACCCAGAGCGTGGGAGAGACCCAGTACTTC.